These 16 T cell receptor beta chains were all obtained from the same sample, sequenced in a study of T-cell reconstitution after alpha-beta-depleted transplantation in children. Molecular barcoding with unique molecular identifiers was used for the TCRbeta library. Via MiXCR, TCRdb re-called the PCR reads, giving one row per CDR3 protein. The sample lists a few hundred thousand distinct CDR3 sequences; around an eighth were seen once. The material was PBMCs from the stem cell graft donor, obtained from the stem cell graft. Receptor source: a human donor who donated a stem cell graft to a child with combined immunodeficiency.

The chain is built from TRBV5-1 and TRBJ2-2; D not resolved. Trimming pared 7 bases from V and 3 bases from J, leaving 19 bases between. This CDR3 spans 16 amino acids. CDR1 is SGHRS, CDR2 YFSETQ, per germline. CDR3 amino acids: CASPSLASGYTGELFF. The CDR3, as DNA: TGCGCCAGCCCCTCCCTGGCGAGTGGATACACCGGGGAGCTGTTTTTT.

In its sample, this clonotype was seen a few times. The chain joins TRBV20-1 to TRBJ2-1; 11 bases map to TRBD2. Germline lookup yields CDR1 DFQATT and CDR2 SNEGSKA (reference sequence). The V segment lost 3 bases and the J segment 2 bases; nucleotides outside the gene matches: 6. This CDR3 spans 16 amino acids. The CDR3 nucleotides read TGCAGTGCTAGGAGAACTAGCGGGGGTGCCTACAATGAGCAGTTCTTC. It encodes CSARRTSGGAYNEQFF.

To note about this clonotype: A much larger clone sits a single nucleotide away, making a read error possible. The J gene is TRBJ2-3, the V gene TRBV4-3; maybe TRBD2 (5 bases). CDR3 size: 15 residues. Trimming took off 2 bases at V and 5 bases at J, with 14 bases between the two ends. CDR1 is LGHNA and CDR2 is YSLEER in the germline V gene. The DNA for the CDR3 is TGCGCCAGCAGCCAACTGAGGGTTGGCATAGATACGCAGTATTTT. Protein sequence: CASSQLRVGIDTQYF.

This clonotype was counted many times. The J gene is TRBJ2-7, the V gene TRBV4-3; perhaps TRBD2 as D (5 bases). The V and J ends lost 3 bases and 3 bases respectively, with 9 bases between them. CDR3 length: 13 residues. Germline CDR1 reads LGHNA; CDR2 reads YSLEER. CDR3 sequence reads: CASSHGERYEQYF. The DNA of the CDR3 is TGCGCCAGCAGCCACGGGGAACGCTACGAGCAGTACTTC.

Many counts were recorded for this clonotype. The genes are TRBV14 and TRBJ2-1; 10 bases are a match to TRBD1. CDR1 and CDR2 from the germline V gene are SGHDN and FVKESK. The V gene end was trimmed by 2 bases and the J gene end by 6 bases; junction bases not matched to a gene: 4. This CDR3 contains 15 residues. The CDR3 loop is CASSQRWDRGNEQFF. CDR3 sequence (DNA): TGTGCCAGCAGCCAACGGTGGGACAGGGGCAATGAGCAGTTCTTC.

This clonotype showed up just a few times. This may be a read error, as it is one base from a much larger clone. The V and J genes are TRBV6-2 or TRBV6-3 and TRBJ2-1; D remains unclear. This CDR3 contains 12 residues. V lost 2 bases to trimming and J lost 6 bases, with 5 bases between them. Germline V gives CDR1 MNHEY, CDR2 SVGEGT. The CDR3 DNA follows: TGTGCCAGCAGTTACGTCCGCAATGAGCAGTTCTTC. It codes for CASSYVRNEQFF.

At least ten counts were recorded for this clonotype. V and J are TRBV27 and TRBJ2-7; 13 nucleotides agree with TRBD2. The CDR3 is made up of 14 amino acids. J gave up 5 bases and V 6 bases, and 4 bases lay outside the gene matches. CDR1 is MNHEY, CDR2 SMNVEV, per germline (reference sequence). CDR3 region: CASRLAGGSHEQYF. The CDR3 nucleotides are TGTGCCAGCAGACTAGCGGGGGGGAGCCACGAGCAGTACTTC.

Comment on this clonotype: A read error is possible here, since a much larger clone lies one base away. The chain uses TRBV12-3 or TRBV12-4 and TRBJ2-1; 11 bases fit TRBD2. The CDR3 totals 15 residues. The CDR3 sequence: CSSSSSGRIYNEQFF. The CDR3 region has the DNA TGTTCCAGCAGTTCTAGCGGGAGGATTTACAATGAGCAGTTCTTC.

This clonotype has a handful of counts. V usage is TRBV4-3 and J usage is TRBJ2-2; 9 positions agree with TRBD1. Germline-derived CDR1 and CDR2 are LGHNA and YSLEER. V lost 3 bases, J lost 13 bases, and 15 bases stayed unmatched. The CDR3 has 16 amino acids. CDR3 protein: CASSQSVTGGEMSLFF. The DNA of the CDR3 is TGCGCCAGCAGCCAGTCTGTGACAGGGGGTGAAATGTCGCTGTTTTTT.

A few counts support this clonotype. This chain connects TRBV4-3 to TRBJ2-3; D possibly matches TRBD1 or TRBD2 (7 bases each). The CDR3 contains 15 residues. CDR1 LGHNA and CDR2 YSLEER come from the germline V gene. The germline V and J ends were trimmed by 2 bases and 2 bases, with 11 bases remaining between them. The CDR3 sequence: CASSQQGGVTDTQYF. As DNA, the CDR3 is TGCGCCAGCAGCCAACAGGGGGGGGTCACAGATACGCAGTATTTT.

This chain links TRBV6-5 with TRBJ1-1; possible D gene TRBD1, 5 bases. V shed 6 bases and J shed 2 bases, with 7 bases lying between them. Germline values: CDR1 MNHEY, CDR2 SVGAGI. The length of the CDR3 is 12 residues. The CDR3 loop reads CASSRDNTEAFF. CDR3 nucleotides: TGTGCCAGCAGCCGGGACAACACTGAAGCTTTCTTT.

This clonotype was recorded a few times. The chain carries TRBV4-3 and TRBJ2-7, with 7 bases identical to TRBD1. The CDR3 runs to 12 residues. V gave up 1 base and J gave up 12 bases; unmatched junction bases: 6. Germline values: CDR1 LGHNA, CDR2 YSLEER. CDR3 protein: CASSQGQGAMYF. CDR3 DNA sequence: TGCGCCAGCAGCCAAGGACAGGGCGCGATGTACTTC.

CDR3 sequence reads: CSARRMQDSPLHF. CDR3 DNA: TGCAGTGCTAGAAGAATGCAGGACTCACCCCTCCACTTT. V is TRBV20-1 and J is TRBJ1-6; D unclear. Per germline, CDR1 DFQATT and CDR2 SNEGSKA (reference sequence). The CDR3 is made up of 13 amino acids. V was cut by 2 bases and J by 10 bases, with 12 bases left in between.

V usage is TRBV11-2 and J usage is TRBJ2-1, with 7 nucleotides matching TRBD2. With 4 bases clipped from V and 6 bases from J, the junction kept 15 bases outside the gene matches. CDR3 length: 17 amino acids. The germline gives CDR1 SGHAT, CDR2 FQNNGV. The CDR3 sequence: CASSSARTSPVGNEQFF. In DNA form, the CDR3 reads TGTGCCAGCAGCTCCGCGAGGACTAGTCCGGTCGGCAATGAGCAGTTCTTC.

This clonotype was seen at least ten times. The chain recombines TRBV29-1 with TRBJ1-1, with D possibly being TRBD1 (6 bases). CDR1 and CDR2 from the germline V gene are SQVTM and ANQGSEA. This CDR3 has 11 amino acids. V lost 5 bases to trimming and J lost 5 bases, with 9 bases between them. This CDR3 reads CSVHRATEAFF. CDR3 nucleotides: TGCAGCGTTCACAGGGCGACTGAAGCTTTCTTT.

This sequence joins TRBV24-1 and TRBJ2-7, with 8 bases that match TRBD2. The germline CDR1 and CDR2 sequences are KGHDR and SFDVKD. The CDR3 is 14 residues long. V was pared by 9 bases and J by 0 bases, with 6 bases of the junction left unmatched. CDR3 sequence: CATSSGGSSYEQYF. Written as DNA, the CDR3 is TGTGCCACCTCCAGCGGGGGTAGCTCCTACGAGCAGTACTTC.